A single sample is the source of the 19 T cell receptor beta chains below, sequenced in a study of blood T cells in healthy people across ages. Primers used in a second PCR of roughly 6 to 11 cycles were a sample-barcoded 5' primer and a J-beta primer mix. TCRdb ran MiXCR on the 5' RACE reads and lists one entry per CDR3 protein. The table lists more than 900,000 distinct CDR3 sequences, almost 30% of them singletons, with more than 8.5% in the top ten. These data also featured in a second study, about T cells of mothers and their children.

The source material was blood. These receptors originate from a woman aged 35 to 49 in good health.

This clonotype was seen more than once but under ten times. The chain combines TRBV30 with TRBJ1-6, with TRBD1 identical over 9 bases. Germline trimming cut 5 bases from V and 0 bases from J; bases unmatched to any gene: 5. Germline loops: CDR1 GTSNPN, CDR2 SVGIG (reference sequence). This CDR3 is built from 16 residues. This CDR3 is CAWWTGVISYNSPLHF. DNA of the CDR3: TGTGCCTGGTGGACAGGGGTTATCTCCTATAATTCACCCCTCCACTTT.

About this clonotype itself: A much larger clone differs from this one at a single base, so this may be a read error. V gene TRBV5-1 combines with J gene TRBJ1-1; weak D call: TRBD1 (5 bases). Germline V lookup: CDR1 SGHRS, CDR2 YFSETQ. The CDR3 covers 14 residues. For the CDR3, the DNA is TGCGCCGGCAGCTTGGGGAACTCGGGACTTGAAGCTTTCTTT. It encodes CAGSLGNSGLEAFF.

This clonotype was recorded once. This rearrangement joins TRBV20-1 to TRBJ2-6; TRBD1 agrees at 7 bases. The V and J ends lost 6 bases and 4 bases, in that order; junction bases with no gene match: 6. Germline assignment: CDR1 DFQATT and CDR2 SNEGSKA (reference sequence). The CDR3 extends over 14 amino acids. This CDR3 is CSAGDRAGANVLTF. Written as DNA, the CDR3 is TGCAGTGCAGGCGACAGGGCCGGGGCCAACGTCCTGACTTTC.

CDR3 sequence: CASSFQESYGYTF. CDR3 nucleotide sequence: TGTGCCAGCAGTTTTCAGGAATCGTATGGCTACACCTTC. The V call is TRBV12-3 or TRBV12-4, the J call TRBJ1-2; D not resolved. The ends were cut back, 3 bases at V and 5 bases at J, with 10 bases in the middle. The CDR3 has 13 amino acids.

This chain links TRBV7-2 with TRBJ1-1, with 11 bases fitting TRBD1. Germline CDR1 SGHTA, CDR2 FQGNSA. CDR3 length equals 16 residues. With 3 bases clipped from V and 3 bases from J, the junction kept 6 bases outside the gene matches. The DNA for the CDR3 is TGTGCCAGCAGCTTTGGACAGGGGGCGAGGGACACTGAAGCTTTCTTT. Its protein is CASSFGQGARDTEAFF.

The chain uses TRBV12-5 and TRBJ2-1, with a weak D call TRBD2 (6 bases). V was clipped by 3 bases and J by 2 bases, with 23 bases between them. Germline CDR1 reads LGHNT; CDR2 reads FRNRAP. This CDR3 comprises 19 residues. CDR3 coding DNA: TGTGCTAGTGGTTTTACTGATCCTCCACTAGCCAACCCCTACAATGAGCAGTTCTTC. Residues: CASGFTDPPLANPYNEQFF.

This clonotype was found a few times. The J gene is TRBJ2-7, the V gene TRBV7-9; 7 bases line up with TRBD1. Germline V gene sequence: CDR1 SEHNR, CDR2 FQNEAQ (reference sequence). CDR3 length equals 14 residues. J lost 6 bases, V lost 1 base, and 6 bases had no gene match. The CDR3 nucleotides read TGTGCCAGCAGCTTAGTTTCAGGGGGAACCGAGCAGTACTTC. Its protein product is CASSLVSGGTEQYF.

The V call is TRBV29-1, the J call TRBJ1-5; the D gene is possibly TRBD1 (6 bases). Per germline, CDR1 SQVTM and CDR2 ANQGSEA. The V gene lost 6 bases and the J gene lost 8 bases, with 17 bases spanning the gap. This CDR3 has 13 amino acids. The CDR3 nucleotides read TGCAGCGTGGGGGGGGGCACGGGCGAGCCCCAGCATTTT. Its translation is CSVGGGTGEPQHF.

In this sample, this clonotype turned up a few times. The chain has TRBV7-2 and TRBJ2-7; D remains unclear. The germline V gene has CDR1 SGHTA and CDR2 FQGNSA. This CDR3 contains 14 residues. V lost 1 base and J 6 bases, leaving 13 bases between the germline ends. CDR3 DNA: TGTGCCAGCAGCTTAGGGTCTCACCCGGGCGAGCAGTACTTC. Translated: CASSLGSHPGEQYF.

This chain uses TRBV15 with TRBJ1-6; D unclear. Germline values: CDR1 LNHNV, CDR2 YYDKDF (reference sequence). Between the trimmed V and J ends, which lost 3 bases and 7 bases, there was a span of 22 bases. The CDR3 is made up of 18 amino acids. The CDR3 spells CATSRAPLVEVANSPLHF. Written as DNA, the CDR3 is TGTGCCACCAGCAGGGCCCCTTTAGTGGAGGTCGCAAATTCACCCCTCCACTTT.

The gene calls are TRBV28 and TRBJ1-2, with 8 positions matching TRBD1. Germline CDR1 reads MDHEN; CDR2 reads SYDVKM. Unmatched junction bases numbered 11, after V lost 3 bases and J lost 8 bases. CDR3 length: 15 residues. CDR3 sequence: CASSFSSQGALGYTF. In nucleotides, the CDR3 is TGTGCCAGCAGTTTCAGTTCTCAGGGGGCTCTCGGCTACACCTTC.

The chain combines TRBV10-3 with TRBJ2-3, with 8 bases identical to TRBD2. V dropped 6 bases and J dropped 4; count of bases not matched to a gene: 12. CDR1 is ENHRY, CDR2 SYGVKD, per germline. The CDR3 spans 16 residues. The CDR3 is CAISASGGAGADTQYF. In nucleotides, the CDR3 is TGTGCCATCAGCGCCTCCGGGGGGGCCGGGGCAGATACGCAGTATTTT.

This chain links TRBV20-1 with TRBJ1-5, with TRBD1 matching 9 bases. The CDR3 covers 14 residues. Germline trimming cut 1 base from V and 6 bases from J; bases unmatched to any gene: 4. CDR1 DFQATT and CDR2 SNEGSKA come from the germline V gene (reference sequence). CDR3 residues: CSARGQGEGQPQHF. The CDR3 region has the DNA TGCAGTGCTAGAGGACAGGGGGAAGGTCAGCCCCAGCATTTT.

The V gene is TRBV4-1, the J gene TRBJ2-3; D might be TRBD1 or TRBD2, each matching 5 bases. Germline CDR1 and CDR2: MGHRA and YSYEKL. V lost 2 bases and J 6 bases, leaving 18 bases between the germline ends. The CDR3 length is 16 residues. The CDR3 region has the DNA TGCGCCAGCAGCCAAAAACGGGGCTTCCCCCGGGATACGCAGTATTTT. Protein: CASSQKRGFPRDTQYF.

This clonotype has only a few counts. V gene TRBV20-1 combines with J gene TRBJ1-4, with D tentatively TRBD1 (5 bases). Germline V gene sequence: CDR1 DFQATT, CDR2 SNEGSKA (reference sequence). Trimming removed 5 bases at V and 7 bases at J, with 11 bases between. CDR3 size: 12 residues. CDR3 region: CSADGAGEKLFF. The CDR3, as DNA: TGCAGTGCTGACGGGGCCGGTGAAAAACTGTTTTTT.

This clonotype was detected only a few times. The rearrangement joins TRBV14 to TRBJ1-1; D may be TRBD1 (6 bases). Per the germline V gene, CDR1 is SGHDN and CDR2 is FVKESK. The length of the CDR3 is 16 residues. The V and J ends lost 5 bases and 0 bases respectively, with 16 bases between them. The CDR3 here is CASSEGQPQLNTEAFF. CDR3 DNA sequence: TGTGCCAGCAGCGAAGGACAGCCCCAATTGAACACTGAAGCTTTCTTT.

The gene calls are TRBV6-2 or TRBV6-3 and TRBJ2-3, with unresolved D. Germline CDR1 MNHEY, CDR2 SVGEGT. This CDR3 has 13 amino acids. Trimming cost V 8 bases and J 5 bases, with 14 bases left between them. The CDR3 loop is CASAAPARDTQYF. For the CDR3, the DNA is TGTGCCAGCGCGGCACCAGCCAGAGATACGCAGTATTTT.

On this clonotype itself: This may be a read error: a much more frequent sequence differs by one nucleotide. The J gene is TRBJ2-7, the V gene TRBV29-1; TRBD2 is a possible D gene (6 bases). The germline gives CDR1 SQVTM, CDR2 ANQGSEA. With 2 bases removed from V and 2 bases from J, the gap between germline ends came to 13 bases. The CDR3 consists of 14 residues. CDR3 residues: CSVEKLGSPYEQYF. CDR3 DNA sequence: TGCAGCGTTGAAAAGCTCGGGAGTCCCTACGAGCAGTACTTC.

About this clonotype itself: A much larger clone differs by one base, so this may be a read error. V usage is TRBV20-1 and J usage is TRBJ1-2; possible D gene TRBD1, 5 bases. This CDR3 has 11 amino acids. Germline V gene lookup returns CDR1 DFQATT and CDR2 SNEGSKA (reference sequence). The CDR3 protein is CGARGSDGYTF. The CDR3 bases are TGCGGTGCTAGGGGTAGCGATGGCTACACCTTC.